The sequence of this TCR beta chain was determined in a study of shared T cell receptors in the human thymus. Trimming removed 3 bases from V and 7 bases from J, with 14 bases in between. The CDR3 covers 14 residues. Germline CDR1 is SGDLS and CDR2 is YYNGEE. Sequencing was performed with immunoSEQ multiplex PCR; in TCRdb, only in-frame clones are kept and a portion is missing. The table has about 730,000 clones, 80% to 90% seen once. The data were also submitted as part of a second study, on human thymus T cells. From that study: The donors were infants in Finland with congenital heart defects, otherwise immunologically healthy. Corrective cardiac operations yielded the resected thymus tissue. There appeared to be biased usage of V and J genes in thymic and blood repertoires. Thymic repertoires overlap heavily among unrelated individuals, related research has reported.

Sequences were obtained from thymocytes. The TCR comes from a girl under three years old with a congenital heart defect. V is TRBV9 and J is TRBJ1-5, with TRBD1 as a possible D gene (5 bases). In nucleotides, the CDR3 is TGTGCCAGCAGCGGGGGGGGAGCCAGACAGCCCCAGCATTTT. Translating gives CASSGGGARQPQHF. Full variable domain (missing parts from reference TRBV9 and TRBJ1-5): DSGVTQTPKHLITATGQRVTLRCSPRSGDLSVYWYQQSLDQGLQFLIQYYNGEERAKGNILERFSAQQFPDLHSELNLSSLELGDSALYFCASSGGGARQPQHFGDGTRLSIL.